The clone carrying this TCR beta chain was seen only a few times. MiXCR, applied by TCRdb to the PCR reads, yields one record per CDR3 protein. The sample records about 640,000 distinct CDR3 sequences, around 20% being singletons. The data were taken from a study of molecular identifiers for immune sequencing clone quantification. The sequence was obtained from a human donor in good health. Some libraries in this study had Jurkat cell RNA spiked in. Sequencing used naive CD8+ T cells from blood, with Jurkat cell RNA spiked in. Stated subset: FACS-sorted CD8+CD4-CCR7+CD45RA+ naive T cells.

CDR3 region: CASTHISRGNNEQFF. Here the CDR3 DNA reads TGTGCCAGTACCCACATTTCGCGGGGGAACAATGAGCAGTTCTTC. The chain combines TRBV19 with TRBJ2-1; 7 nucleotides line up with TRBD2. V dropped 7 bases and J dropped 5; count of bases not matched to a gene: 11. This CDR3 is built from 15 residues. CDR1 is LNHDA and CDR2 is SQIVND in the germline V gene (reference sequence). Drawing the rest from reference TRBV19 and TRBJ2-1, the complete variable domain is DGGITQSPKYLFRKEGQNVTLSCEQNLNHDAMYWYRQDPGQGLRLIYYSQIVNDFQKGDIAEGYSVSREKKESFPLTVTSAQKNPTAFYLCASTHISRGNNEQFFGPGTRLTVL.